These 30 T cell receptor beta chains were all obtained from the same sample, sequenced in a study of blood T cell repertoires in COVID-19. Using immunoSEQ multiplex PCR, the repertoire was profiled, and TCRdb retains in-frame clones only, with some absent. The table shows about 180,000 clones, with roughly 84% occurring only once. Sample: peripheral blood. The receptors were gathered from a man aged 50 or older with active or convalescent COVID-19.

This clone was found once. This sample includes further DNA sequences coding for the same CDR3. The CDR3 DNA reads as TGTGCCAGCAGTTTAAGCAGGGGCTATGGCTACACCTTC. This sequence encodes CASSLSRGYGYTF. This rearrangement joins TRBV28 to TRBJ1-2; D possibly corresponds to TRBD1 (6 bases). This CDR3 contains 13 residues. The germline V and J ends were trimmed by 2 bases and 4 bases, with 8 bases remaining between them. The germline V gene encodes CDR1 MDHEN and CDR2 SYDVKM.

CDR3 residues: CASSSSGGLNTEAFF. The CDR3 DNA is TGTGCCAGCAGCTCTTCGGGAGGGTTGAACACTGAAGCTTTCTTT. The genes are TRBV5-4 and TRBJ1-1; D is unresolved. The germline V gene encodes CDR1 SGHNT and CDR2 YYREEE (reference sequence). Trimming shortened V by 3 bases and J by 0 bases, and 12 bases separated the two germline ends. The CDR3 is 15 residues long.

The CDR3 sequence: CSADRSYGYTF. The CDR3 DNA follows: TGCAGCGCCGATCGGTCCTATGGCTACACCTTC. This chain joins TRBV29-1 and TRBJ1-2; D is unclear. Germline-derived CDR1 and CDR2 are SQVTM and ANQGSEA. Trimming left V 7 bases short and J 4 bases short, with 10 bases between. This CDR3 contains 11 residues.

The V gene is TRBV24-1, the J gene TRBJ2-1; D perhaps matches TRBD2 (6 bases). Looked up from germline, CDR1 is KGHDR and CDR2 is SFDVKD. The CDR3 runs to 17 residues. V gave up 3 bases and J gave up 8 bases, with 22 bases separating them. DNA of the CDR3: TGTGCCACCAGTGATGCCACACTGGGCGGGAAAGTCGATGAGCAGTTCTTC. This sequence encodes CATSDATLGGKVDEQFF.

This chain links TRBV25-1 with TRBJ2-3, with 14 bases matching TRBD2. Germline V gene lookup returns CDR1 MGHDK and CDR2 SYGVNS. The CDR3 spans 17 residues. With V trimmed by 5 bases and J by 5 bases, 9 bases remained unmatched. The CDR3 protein is CASSPWTSGRMGDTQYF. The CDR3 DNA is TGTGCCAGCAGTCCTTGGACTAGCGGGAGGATGGGAGATACGCAGTATTTT.

The chain recombines TRBV2 with TRBJ2-4; D possibly corresponds to TRBD2 (5 bases). Germline lookup yields CDR1 SNHLY and CDR2 FYNNEI. Deletions cut 6 bases from V and 4 bases from J, with 13 bases between. CDR3 length equals 14 residues. CDR3 nucleotide sequence: TGTGCCAGCAGAGGTGGCCGCGGGAAAAACATTCAGTACTTC. This translates into CASRGGRGKNIQYF.

The rearrangement uses TRBV19 and TRBJ1-1; D is undetermined. Trimming cost V 3 bases and J 1 base, with 6 bases left between them. CDR1 is LNHDA, CDR2 SQIVND, per germline (reference sequence). The CDR3 has 13 amino acids. CDR3 protein: CASSISPNTEAFF. CDR3 DNA: TGTGCCAGTAGTATTTCTCCGAACACTGAAGCTTTCTTT. Together with reference TRBV19 and TRBJ1-1, the CDR3 gives the full variable domain: DGGITQSPKYLFRKEGQNVTLSCEQNLNHDAMYWYRQDPGQGLRLIYYSQIVNDFQKGDIAEGYSVSREKKESFPLTVTSAQKNPTAFYLCASSISPNTEAFFGQGTRLTVV.

CDR3 nucleotides: TGTGCCAGCACACAGGGAATGGATCATTCCTATGGCTACACCTTC. Translation: CASTQGMDHSYGYTF. The chain recombines TRBV9 with TRBJ1-2, with D maybe TRBD1 (6 bases). The CDR3 is 15 residues long. Germline values: CDR1 SGDLS, CDR2 YYNGEE. Trimming took off 6 bases at V and 4 bases at J, with 19 bases between the two ends. The variable domain in full, with the rest retrieved from reference TRBV9 and TRBJ1-2, is DSGVTQTPKHLITATGQRVTLRCSPRSGDLSVYWYQQSLDQGLQFLIQYYNGEERAKGNILERFSAQQFPDLHSELNLSSLELGDSALYFCASTQGMDHSYGYTFGSGTRLTVV.

There are a few counts of this clone. J is TRBJ1-1 and V is TRBV2; 7 bases align to TRBD1. V lost 6 bases to trimming and J lost 3 bases; unmatched junction nucleotides: 7. The CDR3 covers 14 residues. From germline, CDR1 is SNHLY and CDR2 FYNNEI. The CDR3 DNA reads as TGTGCCAGCAGGGAGGGACAGATGGACACTGAAGCTTTCTTT. Its translation: CASREGQMDTEAFF. Full variable domain (outside the CDR3, taken from reference TRBV2 and TRBJ1-1): EPEVTQTPSHQVTQMGQEVILRCVPISNHLYFYWYRQILGQKVEFLVSFYNNEISEKSEIFDDQFSVERPDGSNFTLKIRSTKLEDSAMYFCASREGQMDTEAFFGQGTRLTVV.

This rearrangement joins TRBV11-1 to TRBJ2-1; D is possibly TRBD2 (6 bases). Germline V lookup: CDR1 SGHAT, CDR2 FQDESV (reference sequence). The V end lost 1 base, the J end lost 9 bases, and 13 bases lay between the germline ends. This CDR3 is 14 amino acids long. CDR3: CASSLDPGRGEQFF. DNA of the CDR3: TGTGCCAGCAGCTTAGACCCCGGGAGAGGTGAGCAGTTCTTC. The full variable domain, its missing parts supplied by reference TRBV11-1 and TRBJ2-1, is EAEVAQSPRYKITEKSQAVAFWCDPISGHATLYWYRQILGQGPELLVQFQDESVVDDSQLPKDRFSAERLKGVDSTLKIQPAELGDSAMYLCASSLDPGRGEQFFGPGTRLTVL.

Here the CDR3 DNA reads TGTGCCACCAGTGATACAGCAGGGGTTGGCAATCAGCCCCAGCATTTT. As protein: CATSDTAGVGNQPQHF. The V gene is TRBV24-1, the J gene TRBJ1-5, with D possibly being TRBD1 (6 bases). Between the trimmed V and J ends, which lost 3 bases and 2 bases, there was a span of 13 bases. The CDR3 is 16 amino acids. The germline V gene has CDR1 KGHDR and CDR2 SFDVKD.

V gene TRBV12-3 or TRBV12-4 combines with J gene TRBJ2-2; D is ambiguous. The CDR3 covers 12 residues. Deletions cut 5 bases from V and 7 bases from J, with 8 bases between. CDR3 coding DNA: TGTGCCAGCAGTCGGGTTGGCGGGGAGCTGTTTTTT. Amino acids: CASSRVGGELFF.

The V call is TRBV4-3, the J call TRBJ1-2; 9 bases are a match to TRBD1. Germline CDR1 reads LGHNA; CDR2 reads YSLEER. The CDR3 extends over 15 amino acids. V gave up 3 bases and J gave up 1 base; unmatched junction bases: 3. CDR3: CASSQDRGINYGYTF. The CDR3 DNA is TGCGCCAGCAGCCAGGACAGGGGAATTAACTATGGCTACACCTTC.

The V and J genes are TRBV5-1 and TRBJ1-1, with 7 bases matching TRBD1. Germline CDR1 and CDR2: SGHRS and YFSETQ. The V and J ends lost 7 bases and 4 bases, in that order; junction bases with no gene match: 10. The CDR3 has 14 residues. The CDR3 nucleotides are TGCGCCAGCTCACCTACACAGGGGATCACTGAAGCTTTCTTT. Encoded protein: CASSPTQGITEAFF.

This clone was seen ten or more times. This rearrangement joins TRBV19 to TRBJ1-6; TRBD1 is a possible D gene (5 bases). The CDR3 has 15 amino acids. The V end was cut by 7 bases, the J end by 4 bases, with 14 bases between. Germline CDR1 reads LNHDA; CDR2 reads SQIVND (reference sequence). The CDR3 sequence: CASNLGRSYNSPLHF. CDR3 DNA sequence: TGTGCCAGTAACTTGGGGCGCTCATATAATTCACCCCTCCACTTT.

The J gene is TRBJ2-2, the V gene TRBV29-1; D is ambiguous. Germline CDR1 reads SQVTM; CDR2 reads ANQGSEA. Trimming pared 0 bases from V and 8 bases from J, leaving 13 bases between. The CDR3 loop spans 14 amino acids. The CDR3 coding sequence is TGCAGCGTTGAAGATACCAGGTCAGGTGGGGAGCTGTTTTTT. It is translated as CSVEDTRSGGELFF.

The CDR3 bases are TGCAGCGTTATGAGGGAGGGCCGTAATGAGCAGTTCTTC. It codes for CSVMREGRNEQFF. The gene calls are TRBV29-1 and TRBJ2-1; 7 nucleotides align to TRBD2. With 5 bases clipped from V and 7 bases from J, the junction kept 8 bases outside the gene matches. The V gene's germline CDR1 is SQVTM and CDR2 ANQGSEA. CDR3 length: 13 residues.

The chain employs TRBV6-2 or TRBV6-3 and TRBJ2-5, with 7 bases aligning to TRBD2. Germline V gene sequence: CDR1 MNHEY, CDR2 SVGEGT. The V and J ends lost 6 bases and 14 bases, in that order; junction bases with no gene match: 12. The CDR3 totals 12 residues. In DNA, the CDR3 is TGTGCCAGCAGCCCAGACGGACTAGGTACATACTTC. This translates into CASSPDGLGTYF.

The chain employs TRBV24-1 and TRBJ2-5; 10 positions match TRBD2. The CDR3 loop spans 13 amino acids. The germline V gene has CDR1 KGHDR and CDR2 SFDVKD. J lost 3 bases, V lost 7 bases, and 1 base had no gene match. The CDR3 region has the DNA TGTGCCACCAGAAGCGGGGGGGAAGAGACCCAGTACTTC. It translates to CATRSGGEETQYF.

V gene TRBV4-2 combines with J gene TRBJ1-2; D call uncertain. The germline gives CDR1 LGHNA, CDR2 YNFKEQ. V shed 0 bases and J shed 0 bases, with 14 bases lying between them. CDR3 length: 17 amino acids. The CDR3 is CASSQDLDGEANYGYTF. The CDR3 coding sequence is TGTGCCAGCAGCCAAGATTTAGACGGGGAAGCTAACTATGGCTACACCTTC.

V and J are TRBV9 and TRBJ2-4; the D gene is possibly TRBD1 (6 bases). V was pared by 0 bases and J by 7 bases, with 14 bases between. Germline CDR1 SGDLS, CDR2 YYNGEE. CDR3 length: 15 amino acids. In DNA form, the CDR3 reads TGTGCCAGCAGCGTAGCACAGGGCGCTGGGAACATTCAGTACTTC. Its translation is CASSVAQGAGNIQYF.

This clone was counted a few times. The rearrangement links TRBV5-4 to TRBJ2-7, with D uncertain. There are 16 residues in the CDR3. Trimming shortened V by 2 bases and J by 7 bases, and 22 bases separated the two germline ends. Germline CDR1 and CDR2: SGHNT and YYREEE (reference sequence). DNA of the CDR3: TGTGCCAGCAGCTTCCAGCTAAAGAGCGTCCTTGGGGAGCAGTACTTC. Translated, it gives CASSFQLKSVLGEQYF.

The J gene is TRBJ2-7, the V gene TRBV2; TRBD2 matches at 8 bases. Germline V gives CDR1 SNHLY, CDR2 FYNNEI. The ends lost 4 bases at V and 3 bases at J; junction bases unmatched: 8. This CDR3 comprises 15 residues. CDR3 in DNA: TGTGCCAGCAGTGTTCAAGCGGGAGAGCTCTACGAGCAGTACTTC. It encodes CASSVQAGELYEQYF.

V is TRBV5-1 and J is TRBJ1-2; D not certain. This CDR3 is built from 16 residues. Trimming took 0 bases from V and 5 from J, leaving 17 bases between them. Germline V gene sequence: CDR1 SGHRS, CDR2 YFSETQ. The CDR3 DNA sequence: TGCGCCAGCAGCTTGGCCGGGGTGGGCTCGGGATATGGCTACACCTTC. This gives the protein CASSLAGVGSGYGYTF. Full variable domain (missing parts from reference TRBV5-1 and TRBJ1-2): KAGVTQTPRYLIKTRGQQVTLSCSPISGHRSVSWYQQTPGQGLQFLFEYFSETQRNKGNFPGRFSGRQFSNSRSEMNVSTLELGDSALYLCASSLAGVGSGYGYTFGSGTRLTVV.

This clone has only one observation. The J gene is TRBJ2-3, the V gene TRBV29-1; D is ambiguous. Germline values: CDR1 SQVTM, CDR2 ANQGSEA. The V and J ends lost 4 bases and 4 bases respectively, with 15 bases between them. The CDR3 spans 14 residues. CDR3 DNA: TGCAGCGTTGTTTTTTTCGGTATTCCAGATACGCAGTATTTT. It codes for CSVVFFGIPDTQYF.

The rearrangement uses TRBV28 and TRBJ2-7; 8 bases align to TRBD2. V lost 5 bases and J lost 4; bases outside the gene matches: 4. Germline V CDR1 and CDR2: MDHEN, SYDVKM. This CDR3 has 13 amino acids. CDR3 bases: TGTGCCAGCAGTGCTCCTAGCGGGTACGAGCAGTACTTC. Protein product: CASSAPSGYEQYF.

The gene calls are TRBV29-1 and TRBJ1-4, with D possibly being TRBD1 (5 bases). Per the germline V gene, CDR1 is SQVTM and CDR2 is ANQGSEA. The ends were cut back, 5 bases at V and 3 bases at J, with 13 bases in the middle. The CDR3 has 14 amino acids. In nucleotides, the CDR3 is TGCAGCGTTAATATGAGACAGCCTAATGAAAAACTGTTTTTT. Translation: CSVNMRQPNEKLFF. Full variable domain (remainder filled in from reference TRBV29-1 and TRBJ1-4): SAVISQKPSRDICQRGTSLTIQCQVDSQVTMMFWYRQQPGQSLTLIATANQGSEATYESGFVIDKFPISRPNLTFSTLTVSNMSPEDSSIYLCSVNMRQPNEKLFFGSGTQLSVL.

This chain links TRBV28 with TRBJ2-7; 11 bases line up with TRBD2. The CDR3 consists of 15 residues. After removal of 5 bases from V and 3 bases from J, the junction contained 6 bases not matched to a gene. Germline V gene sequence: CDR1 MDHEN, CDR2 SYDVKM. CDR3 sequence reads: CASSGASGRIYEQYF. The CDR3 DNA is TGTGCCAGCAGTGGCGCTAGCGGGAGGATCTACGAGCAGTACTTC.

V is TRBV19 and J is TRBJ2-5, with D possibly matching TRBD2 (5 bases). Trimming took off 10 bases at V and 4 bases at J, with 25 bases between the two ends. This CDR3 region has 16 residues. CDR1 and CDR2 (germline): LNHDA, SQIVND (reference sequence). In DNA form, the CDR3 reads TGTGCCACCACAATATCACCCAGCGGCCAAGGAGAGACCCAGTACTTC. Translation gives CATTISPSGQGETQYF.

V usage is TRBV7-9 and J usage is TRBJ1-2; possibly TRBD1 for D (5 bases). The germline CDR1 and CDR2 sequences are SEHNR and FQNEAQ (reference sequence). CDR3 size: 14 residues. V shed 1 base and J shed 5 bases, with 11 bases lying between them. The CDR3 loop reads CASSLGGAGYGYTF. CDR3 nucleotides: TGTGCCAGCAGCTTAGGAGGGGCGGGGTATGGCTACACCTTC.